This record covers a single TCR beta chain. Its antigen is as yet unknown. The data were produced by immunoSEQ multiplex PCR, yet TCRdb's version contains in-frame clones alone and is incomplete. The repertoire includes 6,000 to 8,000 clones, roughly 74% of them detected once, and 9.8% sits in the top ten. Between the mid-2010s and the late 2010s, patients underwent resection in Japan or China. Each case's diagnosis was confirmed by two pathologists on H&E. The data are from a study of immune evolution from preneoplasia to lung adenocarcinoma. Notes on the study in general: From normal lung to invasive adenocarcinoma, top clone frequencies appeared to decrease. Clonality was highest in normal lung, lower in later-stage lesions apparently.

Germline-derived CDR1 and CDR2 are KGHSH and LQKENI. Trimming removed 3 bases from V and 3 bases from J, with 8 bases in between. The CDR3 is 13 amino acids. The sequenced material came from FFPE adjacent normal lung tissue. The chain employs TRBV18 and TRBJ1-2, with a tentative D call TRBD1 (6 bases). The source is an older donor with lung adenocarcinoma. The CDR3: CASSPGGDYGYTF. As DNA, the CDR3 is TGTGCCAGCTCACCGGGGGGCGACTATGGCTACACCTTC.